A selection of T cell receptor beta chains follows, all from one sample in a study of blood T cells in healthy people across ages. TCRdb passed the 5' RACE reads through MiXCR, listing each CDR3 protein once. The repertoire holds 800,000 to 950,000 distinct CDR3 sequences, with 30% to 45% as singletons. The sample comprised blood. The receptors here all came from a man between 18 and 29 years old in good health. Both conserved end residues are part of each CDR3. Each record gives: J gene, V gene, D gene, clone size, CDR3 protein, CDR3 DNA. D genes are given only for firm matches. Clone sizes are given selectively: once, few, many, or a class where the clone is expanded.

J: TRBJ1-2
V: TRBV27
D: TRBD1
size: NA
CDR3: CASSHMTGGANDGYTF
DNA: TGTGCCAGCAGTCACATGACAGGGGGGGCTAACGATGGCTACACCTTC

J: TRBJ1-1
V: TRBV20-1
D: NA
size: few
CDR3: CSAGWGLNTEAFF
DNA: TGCAGTGCTGGGTGGGGCCTCAACACTGAAGCTTTCTTT

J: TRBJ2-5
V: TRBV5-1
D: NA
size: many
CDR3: CASSLRFPETQYF
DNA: TGCGCCAGCAGCTTACGGTTTCCAGAGACCCAGTACTTC

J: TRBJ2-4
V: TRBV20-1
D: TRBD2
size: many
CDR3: CSAHLAGGSNIQYF
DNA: TGCAGTGCTCACCTAGCGGGGGGCTCAAACATTCAGTACTTC

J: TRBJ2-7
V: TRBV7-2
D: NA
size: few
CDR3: CASSLMGSNYNEQYF
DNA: TGTGCCAGCAGCTTAATGGGGAGTAACTACAATGAGCAGTACTTC

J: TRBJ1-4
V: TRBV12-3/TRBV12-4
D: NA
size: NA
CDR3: CASSFDVAVEKLFF
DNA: TGTGCCAGCAGTTTCGATGTTGCCGTTGAAAAACTGTTTTTT

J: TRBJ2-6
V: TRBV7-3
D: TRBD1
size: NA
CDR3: CASSLRQGDFPTVLTF
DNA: TGTGCCAGCAGCTTGAGACAGGGAGACTTCCCAACCGTCCTGACTTTC

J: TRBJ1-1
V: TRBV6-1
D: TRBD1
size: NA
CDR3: CASNIPGQGARAEAFF
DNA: TGTGCCAGCAATATCCCCGGACAGGGGGCAAGGGCTGAAGCTTTCTTT

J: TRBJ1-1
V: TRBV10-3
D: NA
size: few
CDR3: CARSGGVGTEAFF
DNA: TGTGCCAGGTCCGGGGGGGTGGGGACTGAAGCTTTCTTT

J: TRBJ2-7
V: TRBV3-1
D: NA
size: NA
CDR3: CASSSLPGGASYEQYF
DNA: TGTGCCAGCAGTTCCCTTCCTGGCGGGGCCTCCTACGAGCAGTACTTC

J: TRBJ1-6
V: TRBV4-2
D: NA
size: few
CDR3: CASSRTETNSPLHF
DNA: TGTGCCAGCAGCCGGACGGAGACTAATTCACCCCTCCACTTT

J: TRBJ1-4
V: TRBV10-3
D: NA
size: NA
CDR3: CAISDTKNRADEKLFF
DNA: TGTGCCATCAGTGATACCAAAAACAGGGCCGATGAAAAACTGTTTTTT

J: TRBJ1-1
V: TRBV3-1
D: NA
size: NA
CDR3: CASSQDRRPLNTEAFF
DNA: TGTGCCAGCAGCCAAGACCGGCGACCCCTGAACACTGAAGCTTTCTTT

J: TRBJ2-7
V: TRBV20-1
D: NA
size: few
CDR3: CSASGTESYYEQYF
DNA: TGCAGTGCGTCCGGGACCGAGAGTTACTACGAGCAGTACTTC

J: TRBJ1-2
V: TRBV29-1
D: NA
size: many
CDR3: CSVEGDNYGYTF
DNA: TGCAGCGTTGAAGGGGACAACTATGGCTACACCTTC

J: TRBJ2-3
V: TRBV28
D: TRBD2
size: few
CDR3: CASSIAPGLASYF
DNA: TGTGCCAGCAGCATAGCACCGGGACTAGCGTCGTATTTT

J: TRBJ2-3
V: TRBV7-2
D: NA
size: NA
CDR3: CASSVDLGDTQYF
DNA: TGTGCCAGCAGCGTCGACCTTGGAGATACGCAGTATTTT

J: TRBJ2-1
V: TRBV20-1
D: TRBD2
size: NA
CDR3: CSGSGGVTEQFF
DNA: TGCAGTGGTAGCGGGGGGGTCACTGAGCAGTTCTTC

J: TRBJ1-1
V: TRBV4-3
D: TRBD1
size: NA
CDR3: CASSQGWGQGNTEAFF
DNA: TGCGCCAGCAGCCAAGGATGGGGACAGGGGAACACTGAAGCTTTCTTT

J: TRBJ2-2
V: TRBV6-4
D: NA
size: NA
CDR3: CASSAGANTGELFF
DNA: TGTGCCAGCAGTGCAGGGGCGAACACCGGGGAGCTGTTTTTT

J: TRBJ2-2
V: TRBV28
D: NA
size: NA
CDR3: CASSLEPPGELFF
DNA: TGTGCCAGCAGTTTAGAACCCCCCGGGGAGCTGTTTTTT

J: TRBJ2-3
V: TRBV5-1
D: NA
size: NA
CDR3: CASSLGSNSLRDTQYF
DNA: TGCGCCAGCAGCTTGGGGTCTAACAGCCTTCGGGATACGCAGTATTTT

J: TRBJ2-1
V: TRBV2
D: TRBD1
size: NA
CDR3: CASRQGINNEQFF
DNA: TGTGCCAGCAGACAGGGGATTAACAATGAGCAGTTCTTC

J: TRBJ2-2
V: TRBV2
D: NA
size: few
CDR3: CASSEARGAAGELFF
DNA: TGTGCCAGCAGTGAAGCGCGCGGGGCGGCCGGGGAGCTGTTTTTT

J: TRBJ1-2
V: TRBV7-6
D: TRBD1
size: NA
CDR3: CASSVEGDSYGYTF
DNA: TGTGCCAGCAGCGTAGAGGGGGACAGCTATGGCTACACCTTC

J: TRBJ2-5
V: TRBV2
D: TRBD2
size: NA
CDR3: CASRTRGLQETQYF
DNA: TGTGCCAGCCGGACGAGGGGACTACAAGAGACCCAGTACTTC

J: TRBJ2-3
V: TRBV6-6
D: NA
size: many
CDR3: CASSPDGPDTQYF
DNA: TGTGCCAGCAGCCCTGACGGACCAGATACGCAGTATTTT

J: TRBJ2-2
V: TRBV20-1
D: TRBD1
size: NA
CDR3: CSASWTGDTGELFF
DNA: TGCAGTGCTTCGTGGACAGGGGACACCGGGGAGCTGTTTTTT

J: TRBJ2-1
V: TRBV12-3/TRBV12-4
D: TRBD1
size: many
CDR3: CASSQTGGAGNEQFF
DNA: TGTGCCAGCAGCCAGACAGGGGGCGCCGGCAATGAGCAGTTCTTC

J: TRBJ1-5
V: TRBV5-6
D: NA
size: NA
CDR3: CASSLRTGNSNQPQHF
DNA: TGTGCCAGCAGCTTACGTACAGGAAATAGCAATCAGCCCCAGCATTTT

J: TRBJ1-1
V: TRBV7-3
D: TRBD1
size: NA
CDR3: CASSLSVTGEAFF
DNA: TGTGCCAGCAGCTTATCGGTGACAGGGGAAGCTTTCTTT

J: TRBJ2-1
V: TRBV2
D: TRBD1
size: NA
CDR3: CASSIGTEDNEQFF
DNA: TGTGCCAGCAGCATCGGGACAGAGGACAATGAGCAGTTCTTC

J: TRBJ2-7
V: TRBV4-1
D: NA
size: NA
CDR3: CASSQDEYNEQYF
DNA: TGCGCCAGCAGCCAAGATGAGTACAATGAGCAGTACTTC

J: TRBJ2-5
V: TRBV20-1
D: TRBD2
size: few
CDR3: CSASSGGFQETQYF
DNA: TGCAGTGCTAGTTCGGGGGGGTTCCAAGAGACCCAGTACTTC

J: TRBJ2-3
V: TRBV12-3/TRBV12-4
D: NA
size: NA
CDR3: CASSRRPADTQYF
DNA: TGTGCCAGCAGTCGCCGACCGGCAGATACGCAGTATTTT

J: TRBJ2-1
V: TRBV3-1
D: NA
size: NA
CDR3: CASSFGNDEQFF
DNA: TGTGCCAGCAGTTTTGGGAACGATGAGCAGTTCTTC

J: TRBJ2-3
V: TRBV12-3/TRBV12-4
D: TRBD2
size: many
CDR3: CASSQGGLAGRFTDTQYF
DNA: TGTGCCAGCAGCCAAGGGGGACTAGCGGGGAGGTTCACAGATACGCAGTATTTT

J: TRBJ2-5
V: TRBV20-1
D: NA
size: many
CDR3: CSAETPGALQETQYF
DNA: TGCAGTGCCGAGACTCCGGGGGCCCTGCAAGAGACCCAGTACTTC